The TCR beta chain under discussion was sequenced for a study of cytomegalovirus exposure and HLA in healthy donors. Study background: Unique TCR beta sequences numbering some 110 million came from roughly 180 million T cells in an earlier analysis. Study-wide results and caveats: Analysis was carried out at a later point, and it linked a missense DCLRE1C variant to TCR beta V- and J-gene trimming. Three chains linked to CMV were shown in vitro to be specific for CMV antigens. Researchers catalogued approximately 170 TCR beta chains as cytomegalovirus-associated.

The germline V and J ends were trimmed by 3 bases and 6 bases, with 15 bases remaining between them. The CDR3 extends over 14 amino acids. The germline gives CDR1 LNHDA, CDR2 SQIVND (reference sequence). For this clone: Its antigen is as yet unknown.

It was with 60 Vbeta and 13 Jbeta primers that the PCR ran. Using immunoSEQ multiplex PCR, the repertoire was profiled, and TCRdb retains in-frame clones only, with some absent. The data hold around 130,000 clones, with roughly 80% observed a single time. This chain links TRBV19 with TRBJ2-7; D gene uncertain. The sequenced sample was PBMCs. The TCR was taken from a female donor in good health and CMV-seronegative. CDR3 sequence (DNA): TGTGCCAGTAGTATCATAAGCCGAGGAACCGAGCAGTACTTC. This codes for CASSIISRGTEQYF.